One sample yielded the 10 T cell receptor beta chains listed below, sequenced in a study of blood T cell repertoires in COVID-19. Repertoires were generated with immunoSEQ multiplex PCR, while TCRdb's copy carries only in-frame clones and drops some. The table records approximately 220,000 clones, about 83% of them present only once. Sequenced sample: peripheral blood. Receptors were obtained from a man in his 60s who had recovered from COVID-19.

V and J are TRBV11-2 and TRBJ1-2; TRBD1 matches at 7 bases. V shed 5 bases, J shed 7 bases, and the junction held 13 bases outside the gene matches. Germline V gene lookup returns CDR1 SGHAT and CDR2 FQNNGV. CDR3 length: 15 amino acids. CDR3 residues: CASSISLTGVGGYTF. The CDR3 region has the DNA TGTGCCAGCAGCATAAGCCTTACAGGGGTGGGTGGCTACACCTTC. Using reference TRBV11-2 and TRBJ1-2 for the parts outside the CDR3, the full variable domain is EAGVAQSPRYKIIEKRQSVAFWCNPISGHATLYWYQQILGQGPKLLIQFQNNGVVDDSQLPKDRFSAERLKGVDSTLKIQPAKLEDSAVYLCASSISLTGVGGYTFGSGTRLTVV.

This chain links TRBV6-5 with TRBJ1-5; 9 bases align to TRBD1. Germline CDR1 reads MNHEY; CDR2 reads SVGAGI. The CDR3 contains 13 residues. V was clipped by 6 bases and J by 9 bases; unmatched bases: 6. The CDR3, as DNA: TGTGCCAGCAGACCGGGACAGGGTGGGCCCCAGCATTTT. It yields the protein CASRPGQGGPQHF.

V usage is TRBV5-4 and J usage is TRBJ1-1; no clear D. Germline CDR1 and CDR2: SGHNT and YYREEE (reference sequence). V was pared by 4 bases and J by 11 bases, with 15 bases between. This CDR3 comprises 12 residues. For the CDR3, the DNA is TGTGCCAGCAGCGTACAAGAGACAAATGCTTTCTTT. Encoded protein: CASSVQETNAFF.

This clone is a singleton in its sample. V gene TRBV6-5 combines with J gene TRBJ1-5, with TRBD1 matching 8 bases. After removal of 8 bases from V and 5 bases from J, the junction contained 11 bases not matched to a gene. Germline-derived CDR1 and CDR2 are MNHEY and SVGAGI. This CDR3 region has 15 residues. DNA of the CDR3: TGTGCCAGCGCGCGGACAGGGCCCGGGGATCAGCCCCAGCATTTT. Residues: CASARTGPGDQPQHF.

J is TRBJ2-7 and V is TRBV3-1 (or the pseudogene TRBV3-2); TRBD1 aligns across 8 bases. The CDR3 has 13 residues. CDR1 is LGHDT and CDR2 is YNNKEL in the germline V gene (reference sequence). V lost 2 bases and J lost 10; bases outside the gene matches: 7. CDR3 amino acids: CASSQWTGRFQYF. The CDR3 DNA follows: TGTGCCAGCAGCCAATGGACAGGGCGATTTCAGTACTTC.

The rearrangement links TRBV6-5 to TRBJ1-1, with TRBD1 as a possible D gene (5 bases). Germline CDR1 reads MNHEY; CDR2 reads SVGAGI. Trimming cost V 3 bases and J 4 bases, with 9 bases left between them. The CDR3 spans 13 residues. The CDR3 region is CASSYTGTTEAFF. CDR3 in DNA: TGTGCCAGCAGTTATACAGGAACCACTGAAGCTTTCTTT.

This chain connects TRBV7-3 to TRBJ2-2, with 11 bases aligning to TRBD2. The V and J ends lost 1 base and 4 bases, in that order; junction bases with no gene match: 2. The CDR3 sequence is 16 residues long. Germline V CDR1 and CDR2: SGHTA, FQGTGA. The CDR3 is CASSLIAGGPTGELFF. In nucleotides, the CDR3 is TGTGCCAGCAGCTTAATAGCGGGAGGGCCCACCGGGGAGCTGTTTTTT.

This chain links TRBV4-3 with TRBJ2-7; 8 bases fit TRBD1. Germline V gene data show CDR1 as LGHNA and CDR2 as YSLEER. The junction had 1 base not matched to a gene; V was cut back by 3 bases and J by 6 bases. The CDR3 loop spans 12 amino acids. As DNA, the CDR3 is TGCGCCAGCAGCCACGGACAGGGCGAGCAGTACTTC. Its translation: CASSHGQGEQYF.

CDR3 in DNA: TGTGCCATCAGGTCCGGGACAGGGTCCTACGAGCAGTACTTC. Residues: CAIRSGTGSYEQYF. V gene TRBV10-3 combines with J gene TRBJ2-7, with 9 positions matching TRBD1. Germline V gene lookup returns CDR1 ENHRY and CDR2 SYGVKD. The junction had 4 bases not matched to a gene; V was cut back by 6 bases and J by 1 base. This CDR3 is built from 14 residues.

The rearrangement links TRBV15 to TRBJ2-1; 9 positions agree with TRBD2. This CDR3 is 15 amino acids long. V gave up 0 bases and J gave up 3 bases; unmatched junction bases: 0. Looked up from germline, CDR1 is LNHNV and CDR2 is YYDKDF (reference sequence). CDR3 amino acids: CATSRETSGYNEQFF. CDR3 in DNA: TGTGCCACCAGCAGAGAGACTAGCGGCTACAATGAGCAGTTCTTC.